Following are 19 T cell receptor beta chains from one sample sequenced in a study of shared clonotypes between healthy human individuals. The data were produced by immunoSEQ multiplex PCR, yet TCRdb's version contains in-frame clones alone and is incomplete. This table holds about 460,000 clones, approximately 71% found once. The sequenced material came from PBMCs. Every receptor here comes from a woman aged 40 to 50 in good health. Some clones in this sample may be carry-over from other donors' samples.

The chain carries TRBV5-6 and TRBJ1-1, with 7 bases that match TRBD1. In germline, CDR1 is SGHDT, CDR2 YYEEEE. J was trimmed by 0 bases and V by 5 bases; bases with no gene match: 10. The CDR3 length is 16 residues. The CDR3 DNA reads TGTGCCAGCAGTCGCAGGGGGGACCCTGTGAACACTGAAGCTTTCTTT. Its protein is CASSRRGDPVNTEAFF.

The chain combines TRBV5-4 with TRBJ1-2, with 8 nucleotides matching TRBD1. Germline CDR1 is SGHNT and CDR2 is YYREEE (reference sequence). V was clipped by 1 base and J by 10 bases; unmatched bases: 12. The CDR3 extends over 15 amino acids. The CDR3 DNA follows: TGTGCCAGCAGCTTGACACTGGCGACAGGGGCCCTCTACACCTTC. Translating it yields CASSLTLATGALYTF.

Turning to this clone: A far larger clone is one nucleotide away, so this likely arose from a read error. Other DNA sequences from this sample encode an identical CDR3 as well. The V call is TRBV20-1, the J call TRBJ1-2; D unclear. The CDR3 consists of 11 residues. From germline, CDR1 is DFQATT and CDR2 SNEGSKA (reference sequence). The V gene lost 6 bases and the J gene lost 8 bases, with 13 bases spanning the gap. DNA for the CDR3: TGCAGTGCCAAGGACGAACGGGGCTACACCTTC. Translation: CSAKDERGYTF.

This clone has just a few counts. The CDR3 spells CASSQRRGQDTIYF. As DNA, the CDR3 is TGTGCCAGCAGCCAGCGCCGCGGGCAGGACACCATATATTTT. The rearrangement uses TRBV9 and TRBJ1-3; D is undetermined. V was pared by 4 bases and J by 8 bases, with 16 bases between. Germline V lookup: CDR1 SGDLS, CDR2 YYNGEE. CDR3 size: 14 residues.

The chain combines TRBV18 with TRBJ2-7; weak D call: TRBD1 (5 bases). The CDR3 length is 14 residues. Between the trimmed V and J ends, which lost 0 bases and 5 bases, there was a span of 11 bases. Germline CDR1 is KGHSH and CDR2 is LQKENI. CDR3 DNA: TGTGCCAGCTCACCACCGGCAGGGTCGCACGAGCAGTACTTC. Its protein is CASSPPAGSHEQYF.

V usage is TRBV11-1 and J usage is TRBJ1-4; D ambiguous. The germline V gene encodes CDR1 SGHAT and CDR2 FQDESV (reference sequence). The CDR3 runs to 15 residues. V was shortened by 0 bases and J by 2 bases, with 7 bases between the two germline ends. CDR3 bases: TGTGCCAGCAGCTTAGCGCCCGGGACTAATGAAAAACTGTTTTTT. Its protein is CASSLAPGTNEKLFF.

The chain uses TRBV23-1 and TRBJ2-2; the D gene is possibly TRBD2 (6 bases). TRBV23-1 is recorded as an ORF, its role being uncertain. Trimming removed 6 bases at V and 7 bases at J, with 27 bases between. The CDR3 consists of 18 residues. Here the CDR3 DNA reads TGCGCCAGCAGCCCAGTCAAGGCGGCGGGATCCGGGGTCGGGGAGCTGTTTTTT. Amino acids: CASSPVKAAGSGVGELFF.

The genes are TRBV28 and TRBJ2-4, with 11 bases aligning to TRBD1. Germline CDR1 MDHEN, CDR2 SYDVKM. Trimming cost V 9 bases and J 6 bases; bases outside gene matches: 7. The CDR3 is 14 amino acids. The CDR3 is CAREPGTGGNIQYF. The CDR3 DNA reads as TGTGCCAGGGAACCCGGGACAGGGGGAAACATTCAGTACTTC.

The rearrangement joins TRBV28 to TRBJ2-7, with TRBD1 matching over 12 bases. Germline V gene sequence: CDR1 MDHEN, CDR2 SYDVKM. This CDR3 region has 13 residues. The CDR3 reads CAIRDRGPYEQYF. In DNA, the CDR3 is TGTGCTATCCGGGACAGGGGGCCCTACGAGCAGTACTTC.

This clone has a single count. The chain joins TRBV19 to TRBJ1-4, with D hard to call. Per the germline V gene, CDR1 is LNHDA and CDR2 is SQIVND (reference sequence). The CDR3 totals 14 residues. V gave up 1 base and J gave up 0 bases, with 3 bases separating them. The CDR3 spells CASSIGTTNEKLFF. CDR3 bases: TGTGCCAGTAGTATAGGGACAACTAATGAAAAACTGTTTTTT.

The chain employs TRBV7-3 and TRBJ2-3; 11 positions match TRBD2. Trimming took 4 bases from V and 7 from J; bases not matched to a gene: 4. Germline V CDR1 and CDR2: SGHTA, FQGTGA. This CDR3 comprises 14 residues. This CDR3 is CASSSTSGRNTQYF. Written as DNA, the CDR3 is TGTGCCAGCAGCTCCACTAGCGGGAGAAATACGCAGTATTTT. Drawing the rest from reference TRBV7-3 and TRBJ2-3, the complete variable domain is GAGVSQTPSNKVTEKGKYVELRCDPISGHTALYWYRQSLGQGPEFLIYFQGTGAADDSGLPNDRFFAVRPEGSVSTLKIQRTERGDSAVYLCASSSTSGRNTQYFGPGTRLTVL.

This rearrangement joins TRBV28 to TRBJ1-5; no clear D gene. Trimming removed 2 bases from V and 5 bases from J, with 7 bases in between. Germline lookup yields CDR1 MDHEN and CDR2 SYDVKM. The CDR3 is 13 amino acids. CDR3 loop: CASSLGRYQPQHF. The CDR3 nucleotides read TGTGCCAGCAGTTTAGGCAGGTATCAGCCCCAGCATTTT.

V gene TRBV18 combines with J gene TRBJ2-3; D may correspond to TRBD1 or TRBD2 (5 bases each). The V end lost 4 bases, the J end lost 3 bases, and 17 bases lay between the germline ends. Germline V lookup: CDR1 KGHSH, CDR2 LQKENI. CDR3 length equals 16 residues. The CDR3 region has the DNA TGTGCCAGCTCACTTTCTTCCGGGACCCAAACAGATACGCAGTATTTT. Translated: CASSLSSGTQTDTQYF.

CDR3 region: CASSLNSFGEQYF. CDR3 DNA: TGTGCCAGCAGCTTAAACAGTTTCGGCGAGCAGTACTTC. The rearrangement uses TRBV13 and TRBJ2-7; D uncertain. The germline V gene has CDR1 PRHDT and CDR2 FYEKMQ (reference sequence). CDR3 length equals 13 residues. The V gene lost 2 bases and the J gene lost 6 bases, with 11 bases spanning the gap. Together with reference TRBV13 and TRBJ2-7, the CDR3 gives the full variable domain: AAGVIQSPRHLIKEKRETATLKCYPIPRHDTVYWYQQGPGQDPQFLISFYEKMQSDKGSIPDRFSAQQFSDYHSELNMSSLELGDSALYFCASSLNSFGEQYFGPGTRLTVT.

This chain links TRBV15 with TRBJ2-7, with 7 nucleotides matching TRBD2. Germline V CDR1 and CDR2: LNHNV, YYDKDF (reference sequence). The junction had 11 bases not matched to a gene; V was cut back by 1 base and J by 2 bases. The CDR3 has 17 residues. The CDR3 spells CATSRVGMAGLTYEQYF. As DNA, the CDR3 is TGTGCCACCAGCAGAGTGGGGATGGCGGGACTAACCTACGAGCAGTACTTC.

A few counts support this clone. The sample contains more than one DNA sequence encoding this CDR3. J is TRBJ2-7 and V is TRBV28; possibly TRBD2 for D (6 bases). In germline, CDR1 is MDHEN, CDR2 SYDVKM. V was trimmed by 4 bases and J by 4 bases, leaving 14 bases between them. The CDR3 has 14 amino acids. The CDR3 DNA follows: TGTGCCAGCAGTTCCCGTCGAGGGAGGTACGAGCAGTACTTC. This sequence encodes CASSSRRGRYEQYF.

This clone was picked up a small number of times. The chain couples TRBV9 to TRBJ2-3; TRBD2 aligns across 8 bases. The CDR3 length is 15 residues. CDR1 and CDR2 from the germline V gene are SGDLS and YYNGEE. J gave up 3 bases and V 0 bases, and 3 bases lay outside the gene matches. In nucleotides, the CDR3 is TGTGCCAGCAGCGTAGTCGCTAGCGGGACAGATACGCAGTATTTT. Protein sequence: CASSVVASGTDTQYF.

Concerning this clone: A single base is all that separates this from a far larger clone, so a read error is likely. This chain links TRBV10-1 with TRBJ2-7; the D call may be TRBD1 or TRBD2 (5 bases each). The CDR3 totals 14 residues. The germline V gene encodes CDR1 WNHNN and CDR2 SYGVQD (reference sequence). DNA for the CDR3: TGCGCCAGCAGTGAGGCAGGGACCCCCTACGAGCGGTACTTC. Translating it yields CASSEAGTPYERYF.

This clone appeared once. This chain uses TRBV5-4 with TRBJ2-7; no reliable D call. Germline CDR1 reads SGHNT; CDR2 reads YYREEE (reference sequence). V was pared by 0 bases and J by 2 bases, with 12 bases between. The CDR3 has 15 amino acids. CDR3 coding DNA: TGTGCCAGCAGCTTGGGGCCGGACGGAGCCTACGAGCAGTACTTC. It specifies CASSLGPDGAYEQYF.